The source of this T cell receptor beta chain is a study of regulatory T cells in long-lasting Graves disease (dated by TCRdb to the early 2020s). Some background on the complete study: Persistent Graves' disease was defined as antithyroid drug treatment for over 5 years with persistently positive TSH receptor autoantibodies. TCR sequencing covered roughly 13 persistent and roughly 20 newly diagnosed Graves' disease patients, some 35 samples in total. Patients with persistent Graves' disease were compared with patients with newly diagnosed Graves' disease using TCR sequencing and RNA sequencing of peripheral blood. Antithyroid drugs had been taken for approximately 10 years on average by persistent Graves' disease patients in the clinical cohort. The study was registered as a clinical trial and conducted in China. What the research found in general, with its limitations: The study examined only peripheral blood because the primary lesion, thyroid tissue, could not be accessed. TRBV28, TRBJ1-2 and TRBJ2-5 were preferentially used in persistent disease, while TRBV20-1 and TRBJ2-1 were favored in newly diagnosed disease. More public clonotypes were shared among persistent patients (roughly 3,000) than among newly diagnosed patients (roughly 960). As a limitation, the authors acknowledged that the small sample size may reduce accuracy. Persistent Graves' disease patients showed lower TCR Shannon entropy and fewer highly expanded clones than newly diagnosed patients, suggesting clonal expansion. Only the TCR beta chain was sequenced and analyzed.

This clonotype came up many times. No antigen is known for it. No base qualities exist here, and no much larger clone lies one base off it. Library preparation employed multiplex PCR. TCRdb names Illumina HiSeq 4000 as the instrument used. TCR beta libraries were built with iRepertoire HTBI primers and Arm-PCR amplification of CDR3 regions. Before sequencing, the PCR products underwent gel purification. The paper's processing steps were these. Gene usage analysis of CDR3 amino acid clonotypes relied on the roughly 60 TRBV and 12 to 15 TRBJ segments identified across samples. Filtered high-quality paired reads were merged into contigs using COPE and FqMerger. BLAST was used to align contigs to IMGT TRBV, TRBD and TRBJ reference genes, and CDR3 was defined according to IMGT. Any clonotype with a frequency above 0.1% was classified as a highly expanded clone. Repertoire diversity was measured by Shannon entropy, and V-J evenness by the Gini coefficient. A clonotype found in more than one individual was treated as public. TCRdb reprocessing: public reads trimmed at Q25 with fastp, clones called with MiXCR, in-frame beta chains kept. When rows share a CDR3 protein, they turn into one entry using the most common DNA and genes. TCRdb's processing, not the study's, gives the V and J calls here. Present in this sample are about 290,000 distinct CDR3 sequences, 20% to 25% of which were seen just once. Roughly 56% of the sample is held by the ten biggest clonotypes.

Trimming costs V 5 bases and J 7 bases, and their ends lie 14 bases apart. The CDR3 runs 14 residues from the cysteine to the phenylalanine. The kept DNA is CDR3 alone, 42 bases in frame from the first base. In the paper's terms, the time point label means: persistent/refractory GD, antithyroid drugs over 5 years with positive TRAb. RNA was extracted from PBMCs in TRIzol for both TCR sequencing and RNA sequencing. Graves' disease was diagnosed according to American Thyroid Association guidelines. Recruitment of patients was carried out at an endocrinology department in Xi'an, China. Each patient gave approximately 10 milliliters of peripheral blood, collected in an EDTA anticoagulant tube. Ficoll Paque Plus density gradient separation was used to isolate PBMCs, and no further T cell sorting was done. An Agilent 2100 Bioanalyzer and agarose gel were used to check RNA quality, and a NanoDrop 2000 was used to measure RNA concentration.

This sequence was found in a female donor with Graves disease. The chain is made from TRBV12-3 or TRBV12-4 and TRBJ2-2; the D region possibly corresponds to TRBD1 (6 bases align). Specimen: peripheral blood mononuclear cells (PBMCs), collected when the disease was refractory, from a patient treated with antithyroid drugs. The encoded CDR3 is CASSPRTAVGELFF. The sequenced DNA: TGTGCCAGCAGTCCCCGGACAGCCGTCGGGGAGCTGTTTTTT.